A single sample gave rise to the 19 T cell receptor beta chains below, sequenced in a study of T cell responses to AZD1222 COVID-19 vaccine. Repertoires were generated with immunoSEQ multiplex PCR, while TCRdb's copy carries only in-frame clones and drops some. This sample has about 180,000 clones, with around 93% found just once. The sequencing used peripheral blood, collected on day 0 of AZD1222 vaccination. The origin of the receptors is an adult in good health.

The CDR3: CASSQAGGNSYEQYF. CDR3 bases: TGCGCCAGCAGCCAAGCGGGGGGGAACTCCTACGAGCAGTACTTC. The rearrangement links TRBV4-3 to TRBJ2-7; 8 nucleotides agree with TRBD2. Germline loops: CDR1 LGHNA, CDR2 YSLEER. There are 15 residues in the CDR3. V dropped 1 base and J dropped 0; count of bases not matched to a gene: 2.

The gene calls are TRBV30 and TRBJ1-1; a possible D gene is TRBD1 (5 bases). Germline values: CDR1 GTSNPN, CDR2 SVGIG (reference sequence). This CDR3 has 13 residues. Trimming removed 4 bases at V and 4 bases at J, with 13 bases between. CDR3 DNA sequence: TGTGCCTGGACGAAGGGGTTGATCACTGAAGCTTTCTTT. Translated: CAWTKGLITEAFF.

The CDR3 DNA sequence: TGTGCCTGGAGTGCGGCCTCTGGGGCCAACGTCCTGACTTTC. Its translation: CAWSAASGANVLTF. The rearrangement links TRBV30 to TRBJ2-6; D gene unclear. The germline V gene has CDR1 GTSNPN and CDR2 SVGIG (reference sequence). Trimming left V 1 base short and J 0 bases short, with 4 bases between. The length of the CDR3 is 14 residues.

The chain links TRBV5-5 to TRBJ2-3; 9 nucleotides match TRBD1. In germline, CDR1 is SGHKS, CDR2 YYEKEE (reference sequence). J was trimmed by 2 bases and V by 3 bases; bases with no gene match: 4. CDR3 length equals 15 residues. The CDR3 DNA reads TGTGCCAGCAGCTGGGGACAGGGTCCCACAGATACGCAGTATTTT. The encoded protein is CASSWGQGPTDTQYF.

The V gene is TRBV28, the J gene TRBJ1-5, with D perhaps matching TRBD1 (5 bases). This CDR3 region has 14 residues. Germline assignment: CDR1 MDHEN and CDR2 SYDVKM. V lost 11 bases, J lost 0 bases, and 14 bases lay in between. CDR3 in DNA: TGTGCCGCCCAGGGACCCTCTAGCAATCAGCCCCAGCATTTT. Translated, it gives CAAQGPSSNQPQHF.

DNA for the CDR3: TGTGCCATCAGTGACAGGGAAGCGGGTGAAAAACTGTTTTTT. This codes for CAISDREAGEKLFF. This chain joins TRBV10-3 and TRBJ1-4; possible D gene TRBD1, 5 bases. V was clipped by 3 bases and J by 7 bases, with 12 bases between them. CDR3 length: 14 amino acids. Germline V lookup: CDR1 ENHRY, CDR2 SYGVKD.

The rearrangement joins TRBV6-5 to TRBJ2-3, with D maybe TRBD2 (6 bases). The CDR3 loop spans 14 amino acids. V lost 7 bases, J lost 4 bases, and 15 bases lay in between. CDR1 and CDR2 (germline): MNHEY, SVGAGI. The DNA of the CDR3 is TGTGCCAGCACATCGGGAGTTCGGTCAGATACGCAGTATTTT. Its protein is CASTSGVRSDTQYF.

This chain links TRBV9 with TRBJ1-2; the D gene is possibly TRBD1 (6 bases). Trimming pared 4 bases from V and 0 bases from J, leaving 10 bases between. Per germline, CDR1 SGDLS and CDR2 YYNGEE. The CDR3 extends over 14 amino acids. The CDR3 coding sequence is TGTGCCAGCAGCCCAGGGGCAGCTAACTATGGCTACACCTTC. It yields the protein CASSPGAANYGYTF.

The chain has TRBV18 and TRBJ2-7, with TRBD2 matching over 7 bases. Germline V gene sequence: CDR1 KGHSH, CDR2 LQKENI. V shed 6 bases and J 3 bases; nucleotides not matched to a gene: 11. This CDR3 has 15 residues. CDR3 in amino acids: CASSRSGGSGYEQYF. The CDR3 nucleotides read TGTGCCAGCTCCCGGAGTGGCGGGAGCGGCTACGAGCAGTACTTC.

The chain is built from TRBV3-1 (or the pseudogene TRBV3-2) and TRBJ1-2; D is possibly TRBD1 (5 bases). This CDR3 contains 15 residues. The V and J ends lost 0 bases and 8 bases respectively, with 16 bases between them. Germline loops: CDR1 LGHDT, CDR2 YNNKEL (reference sequence). In DNA form, the CDR3 reads TGTGCCAGCAGCCAAGAGGCAGGGAGGGCGGAGGGCTACACCTTC. It specifies CASSQEAGRAEGYTF.

The chain has TRBV3-1 (or the pseudogene TRBV3-2) and TRBJ1-5; D may be TRBD1 (6 bases). Trimming cost V 1 base and J 4 bases, with 8 bases left between them. CDR1 is LGHDT, CDR2 YNNKEL, per germline (reference sequence). The CDR3 is 14 amino acids. CDR3 loop: CASSQVGGNQPQHF. The DNA of the CDR3 is TGTGCCAGCAGCCAAGTAGGGGGGAATCAGCCCCAGCATTTT.

This chain links TRBV6-5 with TRBJ1-1; D is possibly TRBD1 (6 bases). This CDR3 has 15 amino acids. Looked up from germline, CDR1 is MNHEY and CDR2 is SVGAGI. V was cut by 4 bases and J by 0 bases, with 12 bases left in between. The CDR3 DNA reads as TGTGCCAGCAGTTCAGGGACACTAATGAACACTGAAGCTTTCTTT. The encoded protein is CASSSGTLMNTEAFF.

The genes are TRBV30 and TRBJ1-5; D is uncertain. V was trimmed by 0 bases and J by 1 base, leaving 1 base between them. CDR1 and CDR2 (germline): GTSNPN, SVGIG (reference sequence). The CDR3 extends over 12 amino acids. The CDR3 DNA reads as TGTGCCTGGAGTGTCAGCAATCAGCCCCAGCATTTT. This sequence encodes CAWSVSNQPQHF.

J is TRBJ1-1 and V is TRBV10-2; tentative D call: TRBD1 (5 bases). CDR1 and CDR2 from the germline V gene are WSHSY and SAAADI. CDR3 length: 12 amino acids. Trimming took 7 bases from V and 7 from J, leaving 13 bases between them. The chain's CDR3 is CASNRQPDEAFF. The DNA for the CDR3 is TGCGCCAGCAATAGACAGCCTGATGAAGCTTTCTTT.

The V and J genes are TRBV6-5 and TRBJ2-7; D is unresolved. The CDR3 spans 15 residues. The germline CDR1 and CDR2 sequences are MNHEY and SVGAGI. V was pared by 0 bases and J by 3 bases, with 12 bases between. The CDR3 DNA sequence: TGTGCCAGCAGTTACTCCTCCTGGCAGAGCTACGAGCAGTACTTC. The encoded protein is CASSYSSWQSYEQYF.

V gene TRBV28 combines with J gene TRBJ1-1, with TRBD1 as a possible D gene (5 bases). Trimming removed 6 bases at V and 2 bases at J, with 13 bases between. The CDR3 length is 14 residues. Germline-derived CDR1 and CDR2 are MDHEN and SYDVKM. CDR3 residues: CASREQALNTEAFF. The CDR3 DNA reads TGTGCCAGCAGGGAACAGGCGCTTAACACTGAAGCTTTCTTT. Complete variable domain (other parts from reference TRBV28 and TRBJ1-1): DVKVTQSSRYLVKRTGEKVFLECVQDMDHENMFWYRQDPGLGLRLIYFSYDVKMKEKGDIPEGYSVSREKKERFSLILESASTNQTSMYLCASREQALNTEAFFGQGTRLTVV.

This rearrangement joins TRBV28 to TRBJ1-2; perhaps TRBD1 as D (6 bases). The CDR3 has 14 residues. Trimming took off 6 bases at V and 4 bases at J, with 15 bases between the two ends. Germline V gene lookup returns CDR1 MDHEN and CDR2 SYDVKM. In nucleotides, the CDR3 is TGTGCCAGCAGAATCGATACAGGGCCCTATGGCTACACCTTC. Translated: CASRIDTGPYGYTF.

This chain links TRBV5-5 with TRBJ1-3; TRBD1 matches at 7 bases. Germline V gives CDR1 SGHKS, CDR2 YYEKEE (reference sequence). There are 15 residues in the CDR3. V was clipped by 0 bases and J by 2 bases; unmatched bases: 2. CDR3 amino acids: CASSLDRGPGNTIYF. The DNA for the CDR3 is TGTGCCAGCAGCTTGGACAGGGGACCTGGAAACACCATATATTTT.

V usage is TRBV18 and J usage is TRBJ2-3, with 11 nucleotides matching TRBD2. This CDR3 region has 17 residues. V was pared by 0 bases and J by 4 bases, with 6 bases of the junction left unmatched. Germline lookup yields CDR1 KGHSH and CDR2 LQKENI. The CDR3 spells CASSPPLSGGAPDTQYF. As DNA, the CDR3 is TGTGCCAGCTCACCACCTCTTAGCGGGGGGGCTCCAGATACGCAGTATTTT.